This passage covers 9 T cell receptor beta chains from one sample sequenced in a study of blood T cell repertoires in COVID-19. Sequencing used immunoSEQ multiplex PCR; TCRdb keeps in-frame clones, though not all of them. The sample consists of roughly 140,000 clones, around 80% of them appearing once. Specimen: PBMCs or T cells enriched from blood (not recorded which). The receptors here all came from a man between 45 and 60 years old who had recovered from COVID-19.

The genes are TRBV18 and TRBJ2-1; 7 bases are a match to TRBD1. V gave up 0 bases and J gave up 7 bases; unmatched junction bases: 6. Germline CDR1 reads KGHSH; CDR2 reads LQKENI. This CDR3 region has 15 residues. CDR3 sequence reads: CASSPPGQRLNEQFF. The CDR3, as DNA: TGTGCCAGCTCACCACCGGGACAGAGGTTAAATGAGCAGTTCTTC.

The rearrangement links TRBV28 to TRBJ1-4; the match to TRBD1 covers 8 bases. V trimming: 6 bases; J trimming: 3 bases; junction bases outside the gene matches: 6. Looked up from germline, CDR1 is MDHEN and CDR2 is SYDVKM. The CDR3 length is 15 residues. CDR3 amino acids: CASRETGGSNEKLFF. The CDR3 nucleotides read TGTGCCAGCAGGGAAACAGGGGGATCTAATGAAAAACTGTTTTTT.

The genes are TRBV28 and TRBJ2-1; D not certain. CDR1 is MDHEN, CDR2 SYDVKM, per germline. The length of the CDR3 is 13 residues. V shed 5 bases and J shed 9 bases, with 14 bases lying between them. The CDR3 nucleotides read TGTGCCAGCAGTCCCCCCAAGAGAGGTGAGCAGTTCTTC. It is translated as CASSPPKRGEQFF.

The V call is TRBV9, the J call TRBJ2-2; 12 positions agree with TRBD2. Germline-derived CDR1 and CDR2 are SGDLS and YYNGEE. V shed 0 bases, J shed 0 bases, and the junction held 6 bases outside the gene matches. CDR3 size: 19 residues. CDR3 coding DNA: TGTGCCAGCAGCGTAGAAGGTCGGACTAGCGGGACGAACACCGGGGAGCTGTTTTTT. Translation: CASSVEGRTSGTNTGELFF.

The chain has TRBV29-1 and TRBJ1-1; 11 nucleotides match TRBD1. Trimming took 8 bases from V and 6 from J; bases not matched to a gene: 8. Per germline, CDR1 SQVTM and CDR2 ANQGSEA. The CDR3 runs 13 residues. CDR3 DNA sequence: TGCAGCTCACGGACAGGGGGCGTCTCTGAAGCTTTCTTT. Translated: CSSRTGGVSEAFF. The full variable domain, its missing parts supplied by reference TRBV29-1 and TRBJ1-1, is SAVISQKPSRDICQRGTSLTIQCQVDSQVTMMFWYRQQPGQSLTLIATANQGSEATYESGFVIDKFPISRPNLTFSTLTVSNMSPEDSSIYLCSSRTGGVSEAFFGQGTRLTVV.

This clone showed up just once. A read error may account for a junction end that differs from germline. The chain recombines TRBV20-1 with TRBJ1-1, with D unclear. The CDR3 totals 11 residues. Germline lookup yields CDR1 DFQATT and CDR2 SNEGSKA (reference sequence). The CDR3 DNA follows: TGCAGTGCTAGAGATTATCGGGGTCTGTTGTTT. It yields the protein CSARDYRGLLF.

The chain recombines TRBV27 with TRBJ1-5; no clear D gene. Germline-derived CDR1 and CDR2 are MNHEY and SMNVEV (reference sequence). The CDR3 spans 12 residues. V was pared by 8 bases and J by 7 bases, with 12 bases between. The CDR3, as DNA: TGTGCCAGCGGCGACGGGATCCAGCCCCAGCATTTT. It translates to CASGDGIQPQHF.

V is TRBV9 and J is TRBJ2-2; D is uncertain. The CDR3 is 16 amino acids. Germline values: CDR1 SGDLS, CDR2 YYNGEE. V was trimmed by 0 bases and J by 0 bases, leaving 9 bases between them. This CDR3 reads CASSVASVANTGELFF. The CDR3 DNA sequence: TGTGCCAGCAGCGTAGCAAGCGTCGCGAACACCGGGGAGCTGTTTTTT.

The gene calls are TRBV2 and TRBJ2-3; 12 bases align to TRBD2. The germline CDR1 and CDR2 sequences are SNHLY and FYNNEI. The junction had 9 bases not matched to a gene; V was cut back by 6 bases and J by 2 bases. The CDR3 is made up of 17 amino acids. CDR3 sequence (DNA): TGTGCCAGCAGACCCAGGACTAGCGGGGCGAACACAGATACGCAGTATTTT. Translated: CASRPRTSGANTDTQYF.